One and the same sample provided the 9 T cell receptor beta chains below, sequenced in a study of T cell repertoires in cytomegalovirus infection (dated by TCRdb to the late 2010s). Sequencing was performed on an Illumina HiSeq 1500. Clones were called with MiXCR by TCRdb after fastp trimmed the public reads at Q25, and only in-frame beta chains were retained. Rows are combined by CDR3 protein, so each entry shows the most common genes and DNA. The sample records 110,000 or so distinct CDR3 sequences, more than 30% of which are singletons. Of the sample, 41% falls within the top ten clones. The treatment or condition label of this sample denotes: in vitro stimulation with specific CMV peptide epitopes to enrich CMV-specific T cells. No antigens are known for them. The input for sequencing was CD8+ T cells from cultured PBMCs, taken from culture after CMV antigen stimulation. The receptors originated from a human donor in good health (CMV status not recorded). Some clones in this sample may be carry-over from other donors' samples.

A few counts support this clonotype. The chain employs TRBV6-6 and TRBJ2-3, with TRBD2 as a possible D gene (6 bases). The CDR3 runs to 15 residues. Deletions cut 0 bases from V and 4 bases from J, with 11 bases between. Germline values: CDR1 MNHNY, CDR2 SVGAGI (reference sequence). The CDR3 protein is CASSYSGGPPDTQYF. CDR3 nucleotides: TGTGCCAGCAGTTACTCGGGGGGTCCCCCAGATACGCAGTATTTT.

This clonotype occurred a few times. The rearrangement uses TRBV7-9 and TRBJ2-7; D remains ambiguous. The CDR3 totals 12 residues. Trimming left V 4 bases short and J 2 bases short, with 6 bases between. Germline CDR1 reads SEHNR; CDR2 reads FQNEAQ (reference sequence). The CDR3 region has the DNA TGTGCCAGCAGCTCTCGACCCTACGAGCAGTACTTC. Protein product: CASSSRPYEQYF.

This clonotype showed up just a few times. The CDR3 nucleotides are TGCAGTGCTAGAGATTCCCGGCAGGGGCGAGACAATGAGCAGTTCTTC. This translates into CSARDSRQGRDNEQFF. This sequence joins TRBV20-1 and TRBJ2-1; the D gene is possibly TRBD1 (6 bases). Trimming removed 0 bases from V and 5 bases from J, with 17 bases in between. CDR3 length: 16 residues. Germline loops: CDR1 DFQATT, CDR2 SNEGSKA (reference sequence).

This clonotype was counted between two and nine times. Here the CDR3 reads CASSQDRDTYGGETQYF. The CDR3 nucleotides are TGCGCCAGCAGCCAAGATCGGGACACATATGGGGGAGAGACCCAGTACTTC. The chain employs TRBV4-1 and TRBJ2-5; D is possibly TRBD1 (6 bases). This CDR3 has 17 residues. From germline, CDR1 is MGHRA and CDR2 YSYEKL. The ends were cut back, 0 bases at V and 4 bases at J, with 18 bases in the middle.

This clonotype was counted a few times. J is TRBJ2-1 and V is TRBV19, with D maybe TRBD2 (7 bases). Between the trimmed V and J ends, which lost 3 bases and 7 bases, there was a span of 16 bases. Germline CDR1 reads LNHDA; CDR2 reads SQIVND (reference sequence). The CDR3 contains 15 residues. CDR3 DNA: TGTGCCAGTAGTATCGTGGGGGGGGCCATAAATGAGCAGTTCTTC. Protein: CASSIVGGAINEQFF.

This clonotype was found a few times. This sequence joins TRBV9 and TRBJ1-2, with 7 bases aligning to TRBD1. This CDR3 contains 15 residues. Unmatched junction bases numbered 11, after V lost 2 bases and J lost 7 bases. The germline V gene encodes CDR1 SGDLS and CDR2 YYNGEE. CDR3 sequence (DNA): TGTGCCAGCAGCGTTCGGTTGGACAGGATGGTTGGCTACACCTTC. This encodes CASSVRLDRMVGYTF.

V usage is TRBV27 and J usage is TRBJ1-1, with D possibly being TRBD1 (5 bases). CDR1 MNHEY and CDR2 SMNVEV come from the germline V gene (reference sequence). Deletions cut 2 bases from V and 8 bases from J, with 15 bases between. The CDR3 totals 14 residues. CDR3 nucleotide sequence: TGTGCCAGCAGTTTAAGTAGGTCAGGGACGGAAGCTTTCTTT. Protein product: CASSLSRSGTEAFF.

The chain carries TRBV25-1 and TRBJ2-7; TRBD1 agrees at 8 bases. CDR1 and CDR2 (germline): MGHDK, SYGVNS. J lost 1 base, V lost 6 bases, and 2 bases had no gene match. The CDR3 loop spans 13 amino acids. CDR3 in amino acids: CASRDRASYEQYF. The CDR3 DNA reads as TGTGCCAGCAGGGACAGGGCTTCCTACGAGCAGTACTTC.

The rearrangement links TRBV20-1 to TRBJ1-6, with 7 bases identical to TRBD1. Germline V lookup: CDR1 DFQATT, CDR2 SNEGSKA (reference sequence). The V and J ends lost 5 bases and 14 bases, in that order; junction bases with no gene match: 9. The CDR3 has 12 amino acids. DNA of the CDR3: TGCAGTGCTCCACTGACAGGGATTGCCCTCCACTTT. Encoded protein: CSAPLTGIALHF.